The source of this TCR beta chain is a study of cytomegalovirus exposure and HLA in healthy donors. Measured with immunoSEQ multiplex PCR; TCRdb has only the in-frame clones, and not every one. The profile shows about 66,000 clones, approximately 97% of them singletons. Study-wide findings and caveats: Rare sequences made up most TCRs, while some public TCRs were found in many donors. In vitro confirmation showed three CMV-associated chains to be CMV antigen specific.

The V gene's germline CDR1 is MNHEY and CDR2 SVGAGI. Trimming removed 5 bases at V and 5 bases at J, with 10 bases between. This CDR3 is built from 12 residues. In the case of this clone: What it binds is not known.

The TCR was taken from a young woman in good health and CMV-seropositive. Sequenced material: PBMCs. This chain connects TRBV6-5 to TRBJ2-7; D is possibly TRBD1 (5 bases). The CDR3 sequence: CASSPNRHEQYF. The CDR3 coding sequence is TGTGCCAGCAGTCCTAACAGGCACGAGCAGTACTTC.